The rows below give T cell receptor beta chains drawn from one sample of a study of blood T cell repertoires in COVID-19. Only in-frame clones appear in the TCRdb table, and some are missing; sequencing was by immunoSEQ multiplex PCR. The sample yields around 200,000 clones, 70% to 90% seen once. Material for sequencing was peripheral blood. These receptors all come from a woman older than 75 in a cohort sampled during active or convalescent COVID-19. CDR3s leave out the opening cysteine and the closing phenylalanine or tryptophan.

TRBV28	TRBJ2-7	ASNTQTAYEQY
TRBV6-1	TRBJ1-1	ASSEIKTANTEAF
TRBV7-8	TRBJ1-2	ASSLNSGPDHAYGYT
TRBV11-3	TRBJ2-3	ASSLSVQGGADTQY
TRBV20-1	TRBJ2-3	SASRGTSDSTDTQY
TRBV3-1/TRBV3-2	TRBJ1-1	ASSQDPDTEAF
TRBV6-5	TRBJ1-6	ASMSGPGISPLH
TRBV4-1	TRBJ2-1	ASSQNLFGLAGNNEQF
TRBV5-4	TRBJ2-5	ASSFRDSQETQY
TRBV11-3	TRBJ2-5	ASRGNSGETQY
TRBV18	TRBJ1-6	ASSPATTGANNSPLH
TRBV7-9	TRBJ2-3	ASSRGQGWEDTQY
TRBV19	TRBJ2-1	ASSIISGSRNEQF
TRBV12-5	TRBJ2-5	ASEAQAILVETQY
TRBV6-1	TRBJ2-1	ASSEGFSGWNEQF
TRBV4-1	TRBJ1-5	ASSTLPAGPQH
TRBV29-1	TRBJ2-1	SVGQGSGSYNEQF
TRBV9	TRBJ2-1	ASSTSGGAYNEQF
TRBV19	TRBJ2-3	ASSPGLAGANTDTQY
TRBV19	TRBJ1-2	ATQGARTNYGYT
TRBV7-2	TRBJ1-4	ASSPAGGNGGEKLF
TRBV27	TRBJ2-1	ASTRQGRAAYNEQF
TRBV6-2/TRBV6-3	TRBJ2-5	ASSYAWQGHDQETQY
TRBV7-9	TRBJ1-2	ASSLEVVGGANYGYT
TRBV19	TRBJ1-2	ASRGQGRYGYT
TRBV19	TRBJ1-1	ASSIGPNTEAF
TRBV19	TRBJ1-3	ASSMFVTGTGNTIY
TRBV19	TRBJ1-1	ASIGAGLLNTEAF
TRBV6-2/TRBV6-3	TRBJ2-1	ASSYSMASGDNEQF
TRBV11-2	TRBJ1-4	ASSPGLGNEKLF
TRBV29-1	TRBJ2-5	SVSEPASRETQY
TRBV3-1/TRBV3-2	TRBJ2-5	ASSPQYQSGQETQY
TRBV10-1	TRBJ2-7	ASSESRTGPRDEQY
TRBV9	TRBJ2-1	ASSPGSGRKSYNEQF
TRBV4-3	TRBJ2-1	ASSQDLRGPSTHEQF
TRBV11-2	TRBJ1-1	ASGRTGGDLTEAF
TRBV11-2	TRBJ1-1	ASSSYRGSNTEAF
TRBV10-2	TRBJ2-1	ASSADRRNEQF